Listed below are T cell receptor beta chains from one sample, sequenced in a study of cytomegalovirus exposure and HLA in healthy donors. Sequencing used immunoSEQ multiplex PCR; TCRdb keeps in-frame clones, though not all of them. This sample has about 59,000 clones, with 83% found just once. Sequences were obtained from PBMCs. These receptors were collected from a human donor in good health. CDR3s include the opening cysteine and the closing phenylalanine or tryptophan. The order of the fields is J gene, D gene, clone size, V gene, CDR3 DNA, CDR3 protein. D genes are given only for firm matches. Where a row states a size, it is once, few, many or the class of an expanded clone; other rows omit it.

TRBJ2-3 TRBD1 - TRBV7-3 TGTGCCAGCAGCTCGGGACAGCCTCCAGATACGCAGTATTTT CASSSGQPPDTQYF
TRBJ2-5 - - TRBV7-6 TGTGCCAGCAGCTTAAGGGGAAGGGAGACCCAGTACTTC CASSLRGRETQYF
TRBJ2-1 - - TRBV7-3 TGTGCCAGCAGCTTAAACGGAGCAGGGGTCCACAATGAGCAGTTCTTC CASSLNGAGVHNEQFF
TRBJ2-3 - - TRBV2 TGTGCCAGCAGTGAATGGGGGCCTGAACCCACAGATACGCAGTATTTT CASSEWGPEPTDTQYF
TRBJ1-3 - - TRBV15 TGTGCCACCAGCAGAGATAGGACAAACTCTGGAAACACCATATATTTT CATSRDRTNSGNTIYF
TRBJ2-7 - - TRBV27 TGTGCCAGCGCACACCAAACCAACCCCTACGAGCAGTACTTC CASAHQTNPYEQYF
TRBJ2-7 - - TRBV27 TGTGCCAGCAGTTTAGCTCAGAGGGTCCCCGAGCAGTACTTC CASSLAQRVPEQYF
TRBJ2-5 - once TRBV11-1 TGTGCCAGCAGCTTAGCGGGCGCGGAGACCCAGTACTTC CASSLAGAETQYF
TRBJ2-7 TRBD2 - TRBV7-2 TGTGCCAGCAGCCGTGAGCGGGGGGGCAGGGCCATGGGCGAGCAGTACTTC CASSRERGGRAMGEQYF
TRBJ2-3 - - TRBV4-2 TGTGCCAGCAGCCAAGGGGTGACAGCGCTAGACACAGATACGCAGTATTTT CASSQGVTALDTDTQYF
TRBJ2-2 TRBD1 - TRBV27 TGTGCCAGCCAGGACAGGGGATACCGGGAGCTGTTTTTT CASQDRGYRELFF
TRBJ2-1 - few TRBV10-1 TGCGCCAGCAGTGACCCCGGGGGGCCATCCAATGAGCAGTTCTTC CASSDPGGPSNEQFF
TRBJ2-2 - - TRBV4-2 TGTGCCAGCAGCCCTCCATGGGCCACCGGGGAGCTGTTTTTT CASSPPWATGELFF
TRBJ2-5 - - TRBV6-1 TGTGCCAGCAGACTAGTATTGGGGGAGACCCAGTACTTC CASRLVLGETQYF
TRBJ1-5 TRBD1 - TRBV19 TGTGCCAGTAGGAGCCGGGACAGTGGCAATCAGCCCCAGCATTTT CASRSRDSGNQPQHF
TRBJ1-1 - - TRBV11-2 TGTGCCAGCAGCTTTTCAGTTAACACTGAAGCTTTCTTT CASSFSVNTEAFF
TRBJ2-1 - - TRBV5-4 TGTGCCAGCAGCCCCACGGGACAAAGGGACAATGAGCAGTTCTTC CASSPTGQRDNEQFF
TRBJ2-4 TRBD1 - TRBV4-3 TGCGCCAGCAGCCGGAGGACAGGGGGCCGCGAAAACATTCAGTACTTC CASSRRTGGRENIQYF
TRBJ2-2 - - TRBV7-3 TGTGCCAGCAGCCCTCGAGCCCAGCCGAGGACCGGGGAGCTGTTTTTT CASSPRAQPRTGELFF
TRBJ2-3 TRBD2 - TRBV7-2 TGTGCCAGCAGCTTAGCCCCTCCAGTAGCGGGGTGGGATACGCAGTATTTT CASSLAPPVAGWDTQYF
TRBJ2-7 - few TRBV15 TGTGCCACCAGCCGGACCAGGGTCTCCTACGAGCAGTACTTC CATSRTRVSYEQYF
TRBJ2-1 TRBD1 once TRBV7-2 TGTGCCAGCAGTTTCCCGGCGGGGACAGGGGCCTTTCATGAGCAGTTCTTC CASSFPAGTGAFHEQFF
TRBJ2-5 TRBD1 - TRBV5-1 TGCGCCAGCAGCGAAGCAGGGGGCCAAGAGACCCAGTACTTC CASSEAGGQETQYF
TRBJ2-3 - - TRBV4-3 TGCGCCAGCAGCCAAGAAAACAGCGGAGTGGTTGGAGATACGCAGTATTTT CASSQENSGVVGDTQYF
TRBJ1-1 - - TRBV15 TGTGCCACCAGCAATTATAACACTGAAGCTTTCTTT CATSNYNTEAFF
TRBJ1-5 - few TRBV19 TGTGCCAGTAGCATGACACAAAATCAGCCCCAGCATTTT CASSMTQNQPQHF